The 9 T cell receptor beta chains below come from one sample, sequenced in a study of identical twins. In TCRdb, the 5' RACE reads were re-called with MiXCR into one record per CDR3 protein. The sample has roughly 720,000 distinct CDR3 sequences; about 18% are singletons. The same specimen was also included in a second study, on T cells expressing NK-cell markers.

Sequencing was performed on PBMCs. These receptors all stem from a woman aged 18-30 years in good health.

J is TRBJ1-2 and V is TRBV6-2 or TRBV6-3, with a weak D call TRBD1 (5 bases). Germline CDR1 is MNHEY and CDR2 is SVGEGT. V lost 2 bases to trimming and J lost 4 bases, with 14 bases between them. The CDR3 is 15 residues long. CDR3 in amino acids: CASSYTAGKSYGYTF. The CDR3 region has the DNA TGTGCCAGCAGTTACACAGCAGGGAAGAGCTATGGCTACACCTTC.

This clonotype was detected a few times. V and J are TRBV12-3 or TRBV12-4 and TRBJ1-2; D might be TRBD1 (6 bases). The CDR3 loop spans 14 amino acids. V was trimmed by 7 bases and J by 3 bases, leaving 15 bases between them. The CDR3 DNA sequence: TGTGCCAGCACTTACCGGGGGGGGCACTATGGCTACACCTTC. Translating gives CASTYRGGHYGYTF.

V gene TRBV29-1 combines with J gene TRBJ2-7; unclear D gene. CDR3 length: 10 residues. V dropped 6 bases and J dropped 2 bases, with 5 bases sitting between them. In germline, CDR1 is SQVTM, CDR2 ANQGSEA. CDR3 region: CSVFTYEQYF. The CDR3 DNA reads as TGCAGCGTCTTCACCTACGAGCAGTACTTC.

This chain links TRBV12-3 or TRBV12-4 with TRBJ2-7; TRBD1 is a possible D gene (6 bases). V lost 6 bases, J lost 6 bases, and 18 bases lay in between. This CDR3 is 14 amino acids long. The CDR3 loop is CASRGGHRTFEQYF. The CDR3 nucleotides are TGTGCCAGCAGAGGGGGACATAGAACCTTCGAGCAGTACTTC.

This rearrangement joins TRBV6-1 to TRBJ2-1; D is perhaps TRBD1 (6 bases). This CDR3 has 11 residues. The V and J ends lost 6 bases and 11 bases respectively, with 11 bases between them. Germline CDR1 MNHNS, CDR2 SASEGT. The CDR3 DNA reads TGTGCCAGCAGGAAAGGGACACAGCAGTTCTTC. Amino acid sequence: CASRKGTQQFF.

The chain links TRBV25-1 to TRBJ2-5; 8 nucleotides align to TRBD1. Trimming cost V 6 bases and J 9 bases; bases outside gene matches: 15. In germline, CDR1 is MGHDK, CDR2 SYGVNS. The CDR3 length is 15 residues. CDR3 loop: CASSSEWGTGVAQYF. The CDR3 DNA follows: TGTGCCAGCAGCAGTGAATGGGGGACAGGCGTGGCCCAGTACTTC.

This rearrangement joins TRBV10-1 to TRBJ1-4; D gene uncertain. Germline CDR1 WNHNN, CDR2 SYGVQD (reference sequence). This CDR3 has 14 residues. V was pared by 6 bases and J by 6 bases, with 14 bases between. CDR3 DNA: TGCGCCAGCAGGGAAATCGAACCCGATGAAAAACTGTTTTTT. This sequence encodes CASREIEPDEKLFF.

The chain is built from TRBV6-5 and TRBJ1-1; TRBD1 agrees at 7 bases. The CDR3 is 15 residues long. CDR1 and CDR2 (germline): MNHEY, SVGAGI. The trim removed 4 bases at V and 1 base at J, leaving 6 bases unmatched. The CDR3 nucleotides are TGTGCCAGCAGTTTTGAGGGGGCTGGGAACACTGAAGCTTTCTTT. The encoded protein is CASSFEGAGNTEAFF.

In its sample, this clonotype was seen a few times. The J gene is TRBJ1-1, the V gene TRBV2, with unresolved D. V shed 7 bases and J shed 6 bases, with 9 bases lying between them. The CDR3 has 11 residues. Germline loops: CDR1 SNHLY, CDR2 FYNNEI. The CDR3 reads CASITRAEAFF. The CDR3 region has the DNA TGTGCCAGCATTACTAGGGCTGAAGCTTTCTTT. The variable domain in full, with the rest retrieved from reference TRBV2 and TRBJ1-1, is EPEVTQTPSHQVTQMGQEVILRCVPISNHLYFYWYRQILGQKVEFLVSFYNNEISEKSEIFDDQFSVERPDGSNFTLKIRSTKLEDSAMYFCASITRAEAFFGQGTRLTVV.